Presented here are 32 T cell receptor beta chains from one specimen sequenced in a study of blood T cell repertoires in COVID-19. The assay was immunoSEQ multiplex PCR, and TCRdb's table has in-frame clones only and misses some. This table has around 180,000 clones, 65% to 90% appearing once. Sequenced material: peripheral blood. Receptors were obtained from a human donor in a cohort sampled during active COVID-19.

This clone was seen a single time. In DNA form, the CDR3 reads TGCGCCAGCAGCCAACTGACAGGGTATAATTCACCCCTCCACTTT. Translation gives CASSQLTGYNSPLHF. The chain carries TRBV4-1 and TRBJ1-6, with 7 bases matching TRBD1. CDR3 length: 15 residues. Trimming cost V 2 bases and J 4 bases; bases outside gene matches: 2. Looked up from germline, CDR1 is MGHRA and CDR2 is YSYEKL.

The J gene is TRBJ2-7, the V gene TRBV4-3; 8 positions match TRBD1. Trimming removed 3 bases from V and 4 bases from J; junction bases left unmatched: 8. Germline V gene lookup returns CDR1 LGHNA and CDR2 YSLEER. The CDR3 runs 15 residues. The CDR3: CASSQTWTGRYEQYF. The CDR3 DNA reads TGCGCCAGCAGCCAGACCTGGACAGGGCGTTACGAGCAGTACTTC.

The chain has TRBV7-9 and TRBJ1-1, with 9 nucleotides matching TRBD1. The CDR3 runs 15 residues. V lost 6 bases to trimming and J lost 6 bases; unmatched junction nucleotides: 11. Germline assignment: CDR1 SEHNR and CDR2 FQNEAQ (reference sequence). The CDR3 bases are TGTGCCAGCAGTTTTCCGGGACAGGGAGGCGCTGAAGCTTTCTTT. As protein: CASSFPGQGGAEAFF.

V gene TRBV4-3 combines with J gene TRBJ2-7; 7 bases match TRBD2. Per germline, CDR1 LGHNA and CDR2 YSLEER. Losses at the gene ends were 0 bases for V and 2 bases for J; bases not matched to a gene: 10. The CDR3 extends over 17 amino acids. CDR3 bases: TGCGCCAGCAGCCAAGAAGGCCCGTGGGCGGGAGCCTACGAGCAGTACTTC. It codes for CASSQEGPWAGAYEQYF.

This chain joins TRBV10-1 and TRBJ1-1; D uncertain. The CDR3 runs to 13 residues. Trimming cost V 0 bases and J 8 bases, with 10 bases left between them. Germline V gives CDR1 WNHNN, CDR2 SYGVQD (reference sequence). CDR3 residues: CASSESSSLEAFF. The CDR3 region has the DNA TGCGCCAGCAGTGAGTCGAGTTCACTGGAAGCTTTCTTT.

V is TRBV29-1 and J is TRBJ1-1; 9 nucleotides match TRBD1. With 7 bases clipped from V and 4 bases from J, the junction kept 4 bases outside the gene matches. The CDR3 runs to 12 residues. The V gene's germline CDR1 is SQVTM and CDR2 ANQGSEA. The CDR3: CSAGTGSTEAFF. CDR3 DNA sequence: TGCAGCGCCGGGACAGGGAGCACTGAAGCTTTCTTT.

CDR3 loop: CATSSSQGAGNTIYF. The CDR3 region has the DNA TGTGCCACCAGCAGTTCACAGGGGGCAGGAAACACCATATATTTT. This chain uses TRBV15 with TRBJ1-3, with 9 bases fitting TRBD1. J was trimmed by 4 bases and V by 3 bases; bases with no gene match: 4. This CDR3 has 15 residues. Germline CDR1 is LNHNV and CDR2 is YYDKDF (reference sequence).

As to this clone: It may be a read error: a sequence one base away is much more abundant. Other DNA sequences in this sample translate to the same CDR3. V and J are TRBV7-2 and TRBJ2-7; D gene uncertain. The CDR3 covers 11 residues. Between the trimmed V and J ends, which lost 5 bases and 4 bases, there was a span of 6 bases. Germline-derived CDR1 and CDR2 are SGHTA and FQGNSA. In nucleotides, the CDR3 is TGTGCCAGCAGCCCAGCGTACGAGCAGTACTTC. Translated: CASSPAYEQYF. Full variable domain (missing parts from reference TRBV7-2 and TRBJ2-7): GAGVSQSPSNKVTEKGKDVELRCDPISGHTALYWYRQSLGQGLEFLIYFQGNSAPDKSGLPSDRFSAERTGGSVSTLTIQRTQQEDSAVYLCASSPAYEQYFGPGTRLTVT.

The DNA of the CDR3 is TGCGCCAGCAGTCACTCCACCGGGGAGCTGTTTTTT. Translation: CASSHSTGELFF. The rearrangement joins TRBV10-1 to TRBJ2-2; D uncertain. CDR1 and CDR2 (germline): WNHNN, SYGVQD (reference sequence). The CDR3 runs 12 residues. Deletions cut 5 bases from V and 4 bases from J, with 5 bases between.

This chain joins TRBV10-3 and TRBJ1-1; 12 bases line up with TRBD1. This CDR3 spans 13 amino acids. Germline V gene sequence: CDR1 ENHRY, CDR2 SYGVKD. V trimming: 9 bases; J trimming: 5 bases; junction bases outside the gene matches: 4. The CDR3 DNA follows: TGTGCCATGGGACAGGGGGCGTTTACTGAAGCTTTCTTT. This gives the protein CAMGQGAFTEAFF.

This chain uses TRBV18 with TRBJ1-6; no clear D gene. This CDR3 spans 15 amino acids. V was trimmed by 5 bases and J by 5 bases, leaving 13 bases between them. Germline loops: CDR1 KGHSH, CDR2 LQKENI. The CDR3 nucleotides are TGTGCCAGCTCAGTTGACTCTCGGGATAATTCACCCCTCCACTTT. Protein product: CASSVDSRDNSPLHF.

V is TRBV1 and J is TRBJ2-5; the table's D gene call, TRBD1, was not cross checked with the DNA. TRBV1 is flagged as a pseudogene. CDR3 length: 16 residues. CDR3 region: CTSLRQGSAHGETQYF. In DNA form, the CDR3 reads TGCACCAGCCTTAGGCAGGGGAGCGCCCATGGGGAGACCCAGTACTTC.

The chain links TRBV5-4 to TRBJ2-3; D uncertain. V was clipped by 3 bases and J by 4 bases, with 9 bases between them. The CDR3 runs to 13 residues. Germline V gene lookup returns CDR1 SGHNT and CDR2 YYREEE (reference sequence). The CDR3 loop reads CASSSPWPDTQYF. In DNA form, the CDR3 reads TGTGCCAGCAGCTCTCCATGGCCAGATACGCAGTATTTT.

In its sample, this clone was seen once. V and J are TRBV15 and TRBJ2-7; 9 positions agree with TRBD1. In germline, CDR1 is LNHNV, CDR2 YYDKDF (reference sequence). J lost 7 bases, V lost 3 bases, and 25 bases had no gene match. The CDR3 totals 20 residues. The CDR3 reads CATSSKFPRTGDFSVGEQYF. CDR3 bases: TGTGCCACCAGCAGTAAATTCCCCCGGACAGGGGACTTCAGTGTCGGGGAGCAGTACTTC.

There are a few counts of this clone. The chain joins TRBV20-1 to TRBJ2-1, with 8 positions matching TRBD2. The CDR3 extends over 14 amino acids. Unmatched junction bases numbered 7, after V lost 3 bases and J lost 6 bases. Germline-derived CDR1 and CDR2 are DFQATT and SNEGSKA (reference sequence). The CDR3 here is CSASLGLGINEQFF. In nucleotides, the CDR3 is TGCAGTGCTAGTCTGGGACTAGGAATCAATGAGCAGTTCTTC.

This chain links TRBV5-1 with TRBJ2-1; 9 nucleotides match TRBD1. The germline CDR1 and CDR2 sequences are SGHRS and YFSETQ. With 0 bases clipped from V and 9 bases from J, the junction kept 7 bases outside the gene matches. The CDR3 sequence is 15 residues long. In nucleotides, the CDR3 is TGCGCCAGCAGCTTGGTACAGGGGGCCCAGTCTGAGCAGTTCTTC. Translating it yields CASSLVQGAQSEQFF.

This chain uses TRBV6-2 or TRBV6-3 with TRBJ2-1; 8 bases agree with TRBD2. Trimming removed 3 bases from V and 9 bases from J; junction bases left unmatched: 10. The CDR3 runs to 15 residues. Germline V lookup: CDR1 MNHEY, CDR2 SVGEGT. The CDR3, as DNA: TGTGCCAGCAGTTATGGGTTGACTAGCGAAACTGAGCAGTTCTTC. Its protein is CASSYGLTSETEQFF.

The gene calls are TRBV28 and TRBJ2-2; TRBD1 matches 7 bases. V lost 2 bases, J lost 6 bases, and 6 bases stayed unmatched. This CDR3 spans 15 amino acids. CDR1 MDHEN and CDR2 SYDVKM come from the germline V gene. CDR3 coding DNA: TGTGCCAGCAGTTTACTAACAGGGGCCGCCGGGGAGCTGTTTTTT. As protein: CASSLLTGAAGELFF. The variable domain in full, with the rest retrieved from reference TRBV28 and TRBJ2-2, is DVKVTQSSRYLVKRTGEKVFLECVQDMDHENMFWYRQDPGLGLRLIYFSYDVKMKEKGDIPEGYSVSREKKERFSLILESASTNQTSMYLCASSLLTGAAGELFFGEGSRLTVL.

The chain joins TRBV27 to TRBJ1-2, with 8 bases that match TRBD1. The CDR3 is 15 amino acids. V gave up 2 bases and J gave up 2 bases; unmatched junction bases: 4. The germline V gene encodes CDR1 MNHEY and CDR2 SMNVEV (reference sequence). The CDR3 coding sequence is TGTGCCAGCAGTTTACACGGGACAGGCAACTATGGCTACACCTTC. Its translation: CASSLHGTGNYGYTF.

The chain combines TRBV4-3 with TRBJ1-2; TRBD1 is a possible D gene (6 bases). Per the germline V gene, CDR1 is LGHNA and CDR2 is YSLEER. The CDR3 has 15 residues. The V end lost 0 bases, the J end lost 3 bases, and 11 bases lay between the germline ends. CDR3 bases: TGCGCCAGCAGCCAAGATTGGACAGAAGACTATGGCTACACCTTC. Translated, it gives CASSQDWTEDYGYTF.

The chain joins TRBV5-8 to TRBJ2-3; 11 nucleotides agree with TRBD2. Germline V gene sequence: CDR1 SGHTS, CDR2 YDEGEE. The CDR3 consists of 15 residues. Trimming took 4 bases from V and 5 from J; bases not matched to a gene: 6. CDR3 DNA: TGTGCCAGCAGCATACCCGGGACTAGCGGAGATACGCAGTATTTT. It is translated as CASSIPGTSGDTQYF.

The chain combines TRBV4-2 with TRBJ2-7; D might be TRBD1 (5 bases). Germline V gene sequence: CDR1 LGHNA, CDR2 YNFKEQ. V was shortened by 5 bases and J by 2 bases, with 7 bases between the two germline ends. The CDR3 has 12 amino acids. The CDR3 protein is CASSAGTYEQYF. CDR3 in DNA: TGTGCCAGCAGCGCAGGGACCTACGAGCAGTACTTC.

This chain uses TRBV6-2 or TRBV6-3 with TRBJ2-2; weak D call: TRBD2 (6 bases). CDR1 is MNHEY, CDR2 SVGEGT, per germline. This CDR3 contains 16 residues. V was shortened by 2 bases and J by 5 bases, with 15 bases between the two germline ends. CDR3 nucleotide sequence: TGTGCCAGCAGTTACAGGTCCCTAGCGTTTACCGGGGAGCTGTTTTTT. Translated: CASSYRSLAFTGELFF.

J is TRBJ1-4 and V is TRBV5-1, with a possible D match to TRBD1 (6 bases). V was clipped by 4 bases and J by 6 bases, with 13 bases between them. The CDR3 loop spans 14 amino acids. In germline, CDR1 is SGHRS, CDR2 YFSETQ. This CDR3 is CASSRGARDEKLFF. In nucleotides, the CDR3 is TGCGCCAGCAGCCGGGGGGCGCGGGATGAAAAACTGTTTTTT.

J is TRBJ2-1 and V is TRBV12-1; the table assigns TRBD2, which was not confirmed against the DNA. TRBV12-1 is marked as a pseudogene. The length of the CDR3 is 15 residues. CDR3 DNA sequence: TGTGCCAGCACCCTAGCGAGCGTACCGCCGAATGAGCAGTTCTTC. Amino acids: CASTLASVPPNEQFF.

The V call is TRBV4-1, the J call TRBJ1-5; D ambiguous. Trimming took off 0 bases at V and 3 bases at J, with 12 bases between the two ends. The CDR3 sequence is 16 residues long. Germline values: CDR1 MGHRA, CDR2 YSYEKL. The CDR3 region has the DNA TGCGCCAGCAGCCAAGACGCCCCCAACAACAATCAGCCCCAGCATTTT. It specifies CASSQDAPNNNQPQHF.

V gene TRBV5-1 combines with J gene TRBJ2-5; 16 bases match TRBD2. V shed 4 bases and J 1 base; nucleotides not matched to a gene: 7. This CDR3 is built from 18 residues. The germline gives CDR1 SGHRS, CDR2 YFSETQ. In DNA, the CDR3 is TGCGCCAGCAGCCCCTTGGGACTAGCGGGAGGGCCCCAAGAGACCCAGTACTTC. It is translated as CASSPLGLAGGPQETQYF.

V gene TRBV7-6 combines with J gene TRBJ1-1; no definite D call. The CDR3 has 13 amino acids. The germline V and J ends were trimmed by 1 base and 1 base, with 4 bases remaining between them. Germline V gene data show CDR1 as SGHVS and CDR2 as FNYEAQ. The CDR3 region has the DNA TGTGCCAGCAGCTTAGAGCAGAACACTGAAGCTTTCTTT. This gives the protein CASSLEQNTEAFF. Full variable domain (remainder filled in from reference TRBV7-6 and TRBJ1-1): GAGVSQSPRYKVTKRGQDVALRCDPISGHVSLYWYRQALGQGPEFLTYFNYEAQQDKSGLPNDRFSAERPEGSISTLTIQRTEQRDSAMYRCASSLEQNTEAFFGQGTRLTVV.

This clone was seen a handful of times. CDR3 amino acids: CASSEGQNYGYTF. Written as DNA, the CDR3 is TGTGCCAGCAGTGAAGGACAGAACTATGGCTACACCTTC. V is TRBV2 and J is TRBJ1-2, with TRBD1 as a possible D gene (5 bases). Looked up from germline, CDR1 is SNHLY and CDR2 is FYNNEI. The CDR3 contains 13 residues. Trimming removed 1 base from V and 2 bases from J, with 5 bases in between.

The chain combines TRBV5-1 with TRBJ1-1; D not certain. The CDR3 length is 13 residues. The germline V gene encodes CDR1 SGHRS and CDR2 YFSETQ. Trimming took 4 bases from V and 1 from J, leaving 8 bases between them. This chain's CDR3 is CASSPNKNTEAFF. CDR3 coding DNA: TGCGCCAGCAGCCCCAACAAGAACACTGAAGCTTTCTTT. Filled out from reference TRBV5-1 and TRBJ1-1, the complete variable domain reads KAGVTQTPRYLIKTRGQQVTLSCSPISGHRSVSWYQQTPGQGLQFLFEYFSETQRNKGNFPGRFSGRQFSNSRSEMNVSTLELGDSALYLCASSPNKNTEAFFGQGTRLTVV.

This clone has only one observation. This chain connects TRBV5-4 to TRBJ1-2; TRBD1 might be the D (5 bases). Germline lookup yields CDR1 SGHNT and CDR2 YYREEE (reference sequence). The CDR3 consists of 15 residues. Trimming took off 2 bases at V and 4 bases at J, with 15 bases between the two ends. The CDR3 protein is CASSFPGRATYGYTF. CDR3 sequence (DNA): TGTGCCAGCAGCTTTCCAGGGCGAGCTACCTATGGCTACACCTTC.

J is TRBJ2-7 and V is TRBV27; 7 nucleotides align to TRBD1. The ends lost 0 bases at V and 1 base at J; junction bases unmatched: 3. The CDR3 is 15 amino acids. Germline values: CDR1 MNHEY, CDR2 SMNVEV (reference sequence). The CDR3: CASSLSPGQSYEQYF. For the CDR3, the DNA is TGTGCCAGCAGTTTATCTCCGGGACAGTCCTACGAGCAGTACTTC.